This T cell receptor (beta chain) came from a study of cytomegalovirus exposure and HLA in healthy donors. Study as a whole: Earlier, 90 million to 140 million unique TCR beta sequences were recovered from around 180 million T cells by an analysis. Study-level points and caveats: Reports indicate that TCR beta sequences accurately predicted the HLA-A and HLA-B alleles of most subjects.

CDR3 size: 14 residues. Germline CDR1 and CDR2: SNHLY and FYNNEI. The V gene end was trimmed by 6 bases and the J gene end by 0 bases; junction bases not matched to a gene: 4. A note on this clone: Its cognate antigen is unknown.

Use of 60 Vbeta and 13 Jbeta primers characterized the PCR. Repertoires were generated with immunoSEQ multiplex PCR, while TCRdb's copy carries only in-frame clones and drops some. The sample yields some 200,000 clones, 82% seen once. Sequencing was carried out using PBMCs. The source of this sequence is a woman aged 40 to 55 in good health and CMV-seronegative. The rearrangement joins TRBV2 to TRBJ2-7, with 8 bases fitting TRBD2. The CDR3 coding sequence is TGTGCCAGCAGAAATAGCGGGATCTCCTACGAGCAGTACTTC. As protein: CASRNSGISYEQYF.